These T cell receptor beta chains were read from a single sample in a study of response to subunit inactivated influenza vaccine. TCRdb re-analysed the RT-PCR reads in MiXCR, keeping a single row per CDR3 protein. The table lists almost 250,000 distinct CDR3 sequences, over 9% of them singletons. Sequenced material: non-naive T cells sorted from PBMCs, taken 14 to 15 days before vaccination. The receptor set was obtained from a man over 45 who received an inactivated influenza vaccine. The CDR3 runs from the conserved cysteine through the conserved F or W. Each record gives: D gene, V gene, J gene, CDR3 length, clone size, CDR3 DNA, CDR3 protein. D genes are given only for firm matches. Only part of the rows carry a size: once, few, many, or a class if the clone is expanded.

NA	TRBV4-1	TRBJ2-5	14	many	TGCGCCAGCAGCAACCGCGGAGGGCCAGAGACCCAGTACTTC	CASSNRGGPETQYF
NA	TRBV6-5	TRBJ1-2	16	NA	TGTGCCAGCAGTTACTCTAGTACGGGCAGGGTACATGGCTACACCTTC	CASSYSSTGRVHGYTF
TRBD2	TRBV10-2	TRBJ2-3	17	few	TGCGCCAGCAGTGACCATGCCAGCGGGGGGGCTTCAGATACGCAGTATTTT	CASSDHASGGASDTQYF
NA	TRBV5-6	TRBJ2-1	14	many	TGTGCCAGCGGCAGCCCCCACAGGGACAATGAGCAGTTCTTC	CASGSPHRDNEQFF
NA	TRBV3-1	TRBJ1-5	15	NA	TGTGCCAGCAGCCAGGGGGAATTGGGCAATCAGCCCCAGCATTTT	CASSQGELGNQPQHF
NA	TRBV5-1	TRBJ2-5	15	few	TGCGCCAGCAGCTTCCTCCTCAGGGACCAAGAGACCCAGTACTTC	CASSFLLRDQETQYF
NA	TRBV21-1	TRBJ2-2	19	few	TGTGCCAGCAGCCCCGGCGGGTCGACAGGGGGCTGGAACACCGGGGAGCTGTTTTTT	CASSPGGSTGGWNTGELFF
TRBD1	TRBV15	TRBJ1-4	14	few	TGTGCCACCAGCAGACCAGGGGGGGAAGAAAAACTGTTTTTT	CATSRPGGEEKLFF
TRBD2	TRBV7-3	TRBJ2-3	14	NA	TGTGCCAGCAGCCCCGGACTAGCAACAGATACGCAGTATTTT	CASSPGLATDTQYF
NA	TRBV7-2	TRBJ2-7	16	few	TGTGCCAGCAGCGACTGGGCCAATAAGGGCACCTACGAGCAGTACTTC	CASSDWANKGTYEQYF
NA	TRBV20-1	TRBJ2-5	14	many	TGCAGTGCGCCGGGACACCGAGGGGGAGAGACCCAGTACTTC	CSAPGHRGGETQYF
TRBD2	TRBV12-3/TRBV12-4	TRBJ2-4	18	few	TGTGCCAGCAGTTCCCTGGGACTAGCGGGAGTGGTGGGAAACATTCAGTACTTC	CASSSLGLAGVVGNIQYF
NA	TRBV5-1	TRBJ2-7	14	NA	TGCGCCAGCAGCTTGGGGGACTTGGGAGGCGAGCAGTACTTC	CASSLGDLGGEQYF
NA	TRBV6-1	TRBJ2-7	13	NA	TGTGCCAGCAGTGAACAGGGCTCCTACGAGCAGTACTTC	CASSEQGSYEQYF
NA	TRBV2	TRBJ2-1	16	NA	TGTGCCAGCAGTGGCATAGGGGGGGGAGCTTACAATGAGCAGTTCTTC	CASSGIGGGAYNEQFF
NA	TRBV4-1	TRBJ1-5	14	few	TGCGCCAGCAGACCAGATTACAGCAATCAGCCCCAGCATTTT	CASRPDYSNQPQHF
TRBD2	TRBV20-1	TRBJ2-5	18	few	TGCAGTGCTAGGGGCATACCCGGACTAGCCGGGTTCGGGGAGACCCAGTACTTC	CSARGIPGLAGFGETQYF
TRBD2	TRBV7-2	TRBJ2-3	15	many	TGTGCCAGCAGCGGCGGGGGGGCTAACACAGATACGCAGTATTTT	CASSGGGANTDTQYF
NA	TRBV5-1	TRBJ2-2	15	few	TGCGCCAGCAGCTCGTCAGGCAGGCACACCGGGGAGCTGTTTTTT	CASSSSGRHTGELFF
NA	TRBV29-1	TRBJ2-1	14	many	TGCAGCGTTGTTGACAAGATTACCTACAATGAGCAGTTCTTC	CSVVDKITYNEQFF
NA	TRBV7-9	TRBJ2-1	14	few	TGTGCCAGCAGCTTAGTTCTCTTCGGGGGAGAGCAGTTCTTC	CASSLVLFGGEQFF
NA	TRBV18	TRBJ1-1	14	NA	TGTGCCAGCTCACCACGAGGGGAAATCGCTGAAGCTTTCTTT	CASSPRGEIAEAFF
NA	TRBV5-1	TRBJ2-5	15	many	TGCGCCAGCAGAAGTGATTTGGGGGATTTGGGGACCCAGTACTTC	CASRSDLGDLGTQYF
NA	TRBV14	TRBJ2-7	16	many	TGTGCCAGCAGCCAGGCCCGGGACTTGGCGGGCTACGAGCAGTACTTC	CASSQARDLAGYEQYF
NA	TRBV12-3/TRBV12-4	TRBJ1-6	16	many	TGTGCCAGCGATCGAGGCCGTGGAAGGTATAATTCACCCCTCCACTTT	CASDRGRGRYNSPLHF
NA	TRBV5-6	TRBJ2-5	14	NA	TGTGCCAGCATGGCGGGCCAGGGGGGAGAGACCCAGTACTTC	CASMAGQGGETQYF
NA	TRBV11-3	TRBJ2-5	13	NA	TGTGCCAGCAGCTTATTTAACCAAGAGACCCAGTACTTC	CASSLFNQETQYF
NA	TRBV20-1	TRBJ2-5	16	few	TGCAGTGCTAGAGATCGTCGGACGGTCCTACAAGAGACCCAGTACTTC	CSARDRRTVLQETQYF
NA	TRBV7-9	TRBJ2-3	16	few	TGTGCCAGCAGCGCAACTCTAGCGCTGTTGACAGATACGCAGTATTTT	CASSATLALLTDTQYF
TRBD1	TRBV6-5	TRBJ2-7	16	NA	TGTGCCAGCAGTTTCTCAGGGGGCGCCCCTTCCTACGAGCAGTACTTC	CASSFSGGAPSYEQYF
TRBD2	TRBV30	TRBJ2-3	16	NA	TGTGCCTGGAGTGTACGGGCAGCTGAGCGGGAAGATACGCAGTATTTT	CAWSVRAAEREDTQYF
NA	TRBV24-1	TRBJ2-5	12	many	TGTGCCACCAGAGACAGCAAAGAGACCCAGTACTTC	CATRDSKETQYF
TRBD1	TRBV7-9	TRBJ2-6	17	few	TGTGCCAGCAGCTGGGGACAGGGGTTGATGGGGGCCAACGTCCTGACTTTC	CASSWGQGLMGANVLTF
NA	TRBV11-1	TRBJ2-3	14	many	TGTGCCAGCAGCTTCGGACACCACACAGATACGCAGTATTTT	CASSFGHHTDTQYF
NA	TRBV7-2	TRBJ2-7	13	few	TGTGCCAGCAGCTTAGGACAGTTGAGAGAGCAGTACTTC	CASSLGQLREQYF
TRBD1	TRBV12-3/TRBV12-4	TRBJ2-7	14	many	TGTGCCAGCAGTTTATCCGGACAGGGGGCCGAGCAGTACTTC	CASSLSGQGAEQYF
NA	TRBV4-2	TRBJ1-1	13	once	TGTGCCAGCAGCCAAGATCCGGGCACTGAAGCTTTCTTT	CASSQDPGTEAFF
NA	TRBV28	TRBJ2-2	12	many	TGTGCCAGCAGTTTATACACCGGGGAGCTGTTTTTT	CASSLYTGELFF
NA	TRBV5-1	TRBJ2-7	16	few	TGCGCCAGCAGCTTGGCGGGTGGGGGCCCCGGGGACGAGCAGTACTTC	CASSLAGGGPGDEQYF
NA	TRBV7-9	TRBJ2-7	14	few	TGTGCCAGCAGCTTAGAAGGTCTTAGGGACGAGCAGTACTTC	CASSLEGLRDEQYF
TRBD1	TRBV29-1	TRBJ1-2	11	NA	TGCAGCGGACAGGGGTCAGATGGCTACACCTTC	CSGQGSDGYTF
NA	TRBV9	TRBJ2-3	16	few	TGTGCCAGCAGCGTAGGAAACGGGGGAAGCACAGATACGCAGTATTTT	CASSVGNGGSTDTQYF
NA	TRBV7-6	TRBJ2-1	14	few	TGTGCCAGCAGCTTAGCGTCTGAGGGGCATTGGCAGTTCTTC	CASSLASEGHWQFF
TRBD1	TRBV10-1	TRBJ1-5	11	NA	TGCGCCAGCCGGACAGGCCAGCCCCAGCATTTT	CASRTGQPQHF
TRBD1	TRBV10-3	TRBJ2-5	14	NA	TGTGCCATCAGTGAGTCGACAGGGATAGAGACCCAGTACTTC	CAISESTGIETQYF
NA	TRBV5-1	TRBJ2-7	12	NA	TGCGCCAGCAGCTCTGAGAGTTACGAGCAGTACTTC	CASSSESYEQYF
NA	TRBV7-2	TRBJ1-5	15	NA	TGTGCCAGCAGCAGCGGAAGCGGGCGAAATCAGCCCCAGCATTTT	CASSSGSGRNQPQHF
TRBD1	TRBV3-1	TRBJ2-1	17	NA	TGTGCCTGCACCAAGCGGACAGGGAGGCCTGAAGGTAATGAGCAGTTCTTC	CACTKRTGRPEGNEQFF
TRBD2	TRBV5-1	TRBJ2-4	13	many	TGCGCCAGCGGGACTAGCAATAGAGACATTCAGTACTTC	CASGTSNRDIQYF
TRBD1	TRBV5-1	TRBJ1-2	17	NA	TGCGCCAGCAGCCAGGGAACGTACGCCGGGACAGACACTGGCTACACCTTC	CASSQGTYAGTDTGYTF
NA	TRBV6-1	TRBJ2-7	14	NA	TGTGCCAGCAGTGCCCTACCCGGGACCTACGAGCAGTACTTC	CASSALPGTYEQYF
NA	TRBV7-9	TRBJ2-5	14	few	TGTGCCAGCAGCTTAGTAGGCGGGGCGGAGACCCAGTACTTC	CASSLVGGAETQYF
TRBD1	TRBV7-8	TRBJ2-4	14	NA	TGTGCCAGCAGCTTAGGACAGGGGATAAACATTCAGTACTTC	CASSLGQGINIQYF
TRBD1	TRBV18	TRBJ1-2	14	few	TGTGCCAGCTCACAGGGACAGAGTAACTATGGCTACACCTTC	CASSQGQSNYGYTF
NA	TRBV12-3/TRBV12-4	TRBJ1-3	14	many	TGTGCCAGCAGTTTGTCGGGGAGTGGAAACACCATATATTTT	CASSLSGSGNTIYF
TRBD1	TRBV5-6	TRBJ2-7	16	NA	TGTGCCAGCAGCGGGATACAGGGGGCAAATCCCTACGAGCAGTACTTC	CASSGIQGANPYEQYF
TRBD1	TRBV28	TRBJ2-1	16	many	TGTGCCAGCAGTAGGCCATCAGGGGGCGCGGGAAATGAGCAGTTCTTC	CASSRPSGGAGNEQFF
NA	TRBV10-3	TRBJ2-1	12	NA	TGTGCCATCAGGTCTTCCTACAATGAGCAGTTCTTC	CAIRSSYNEQFF
TRBD2	TRBV20-1	TRBJ2-2	17	few	TGCAGTGCTAGAGATCTTTTGTCTAGCGGTCCCACCGGGGAGCTGTTTTTT	CSARDLLSSGPTGELFF